Sequencing of this T cell receptor (beta chain) was carried out in a study of human T cells and chemical hapten exposure. The CDR3 contains 15 residues. The V and J ends lost 5 bases and 6 bases respectively, with 19 bases between them. Per the germline V gene, CDR1 is SGHVS and CDR2 is FNYEAQ. Specified time point: patch test 2, 6 weeks after DPC sensitization. Treatment meaning: therapeutic diphenylcyclopropenone sensitization with weekly scalp DPC. Study-level findings and limits: Controls had significantly fewer large CDR3 similarity clusters than were formed by expanded TCRs. The immune response of these alopecia patients might not match healthy individuals'.

The library put unique molecular identifiers onto individual cDNA molecules. In the original analysis: There were a median of approximately 100,000 TCRs per sample, with a range from 23,224 to 690,600. Each CDR3 protein is one row after TCRdb ran MiXCR on the RACE reads. The V and J calls follow TCRdb's processing rather than the paper's. Of more than 70,000 distinct CDR3 sequences listed, around a tenth are singletons. In the case of this clonotype: As yet, its antigen is unknown.

The sequenced sample was whole blood, obtained in connection with sensitization to the hapten diphenylcyclopropenone (DPC). The chain combines TRBV7-6 with TRBJ1-2; D perhaps matches TRBD1 (6 bases). This clonotype was obtained from a young man with alopecia areata. Some clones in this sample may be carry-over from other donors' samples. The CDR3 DNA reads as TGTGCCAGCAGCCGAGCTATTTCAGGGGTCGATGGCTACACCTTC. Encoded protein: CASSRAISGVDGYTF.